Listed here are 28 T cell receptor beta chains from one sample, sequenced in a study of blood T cell repertoires in COVID-19 (dated by TCRdb to 2019 to 2021). Libraries came from the immunoSEQ multiplex PCR assay. TCRdb provides this immuneACCESS table in a form limited to in-frame rearrangements. Some clones are lacking; in checked studies, under half of them reflect an unresolved V gene, and why the rest are absent is not known. Within this sample are fewer than 150,000 clones, with around 80% of them counted one time only. Clones ranked in the top ten supply roughly 10% of the sample. Sequenced: peripheral blood. The receptors here all came from a woman older than 75 in a cohort sampled during active or convalescent COVID-19.

The rearrangement links TRBV7-2 to TRBJ1-6; D is uncertain. CDR3 length equals 13 residues. Germline V gene sequence: CDR1 SGHTA, CDR2 FQGNSA. V dropped 1 base and J dropped 11 bases, with 9 bases sitting between them. The CDR3 loop is CASSLDPGTPLHF. The CDR3, as DNA: TGTGCCAGCAGCTTAGATCCGGGAACACCCCTCCACTTT.

The chain carries TRBV7-6 and TRBJ2-3; TRBD2 is a possible D gene (6 bases). With 1 base removed from V and 2 bases from J, the gap between germline ends came to 13 bases. In germline, CDR1 is SGHVS, CDR2 FNYEAQ. This CDR3 comprises 16 residues. CDR3 sequence reads: CASSLVSGVVTDTQYF. The CDR3 DNA is TGTGCCAGCAGCTTAGTCTCGGGGGTTGTCACAGATACGCAGTATTTT.

This clone was observed a single time. The rearrangement joins TRBV6-2 or TRBV6-3 to TRBJ2-1; maybe TRBD1 (5 bases). Trimming left V 2 bases short and J 4 bases short, with 6 bases between. The germline gives CDR1 MNHEY, CDR2 SVGEGT. The CDR3 length is 13 residues. CDR3 amino acids: CASSYQGYNEQFF. In nucleotides, the CDR3 is TGTGCCAGCAGTTACCAGGGTTACAATGAGCAGTTCTTC.

The chain combines TRBV18 with TRBJ2-3; 11 bases align to TRBD2. The CDR3 extends over 15 amino acids. With V trimmed by 3 bases and J by 5 bases, 4 bases remained unmatched. Germline V gene lookup returns CDR1 KGHSH and CDR2 LQKENI. The CDR3 is CASSPSLAGGDTQYF. DNA for the CDR3: TGTGCCAGCTCACCTTCGCTAGCGGGGGGAGATACGCAGTATTTT.

This clone has just one count. The chain is built from TRBV14 and TRBJ2-1, with D unclear. CDR1 is SGHDN, CDR2 FVKESK, per germline. This CDR3 region has 13 residues. V was cut by 6 bases and J by 7 bases, with 13 bases left in between. CDR3 region: CASSLTRLNEQFF. The CDR3 nucleotides are TGTGCCAGCAGTCTGACTCGGTTGAATGAGCAGTTCTTC.

This chain uses TRBV7-9 with TRBJ1-4; 7 bases fit TRBD1. Germline loops: CDR1 SEHNR, CDR2 FQNEAQ (reference sequence). The trim removed 4 bases at V and 5 bases at J, leaving 7 bases unmatched. The CDR3 has 15 residues. DNA of the CDR3: TGTGCCAGCAGCTCTCGGACAGGAACAAATGAAAAACTGTTTTTT. Amino acid sequence: CASSSRTGTNEKLFF.

The sample holds a few counts of this clone. The rearrangement uses TRBV19 and TRBJ1-2; unclear D gene. This CDR3 is 15 amino acids long. V shed 6 bases and J shed 4 bases, with 18 bases lying between them. CDR1 is LNHDA and CDR2 is SQIVND in the germline V gene (reference sequence). CDR3 DNA sequence: TGTGCCAGTAGCCCTCTGTTTGGAGGTAGCTATGGCTACACCTTC. Translated, it gives CASSPLFGGSYGYTF.

The chain uses TRBV15 and TRBJ1-4, with TRBD1 matching 9 bases. Germline loops: CDR1 LNHNV, CDR2 YYDKDF (reference sequence). The CDR3 spans 16 residues. Unmatched junction bases numbered 8, after V lost 4 bases and J lost 5 bases. CDR3 residues: CATSKPGTGRNEKLFF. The CDR3 DNA follows: TGTGCCACCAGCAAACCCGGGACAGGGAGAAATGAAAAACTGTTTTTT.

V and J are TRBV24-1 and TRBJ2-2; D gene uncertain. Trimming removed 4 bases at V and 5 bases at J, with 16 bases between. The length of the CDR3 is 16 residues. Germline V gene sequence: CDR1 KGHDR, CDR2 SFDVKD. The CDR3 coding sequence is TGTGCCACCAGTGACCCCGCGGTCGGAAGGACCGGGGAGCTGTTTTTT. Translating gives CATSDPAVGRTGELFF.

The chain has TRBV12-3 or TRBV12-4 and TRBJ1-1; TRBD1 is a possible D gene (5 bases). V was pared by 2 bases and J by 10 bases, with 14 bases between. The CDR3 runs to 13 residues. In nucleotides, the CDR3 is TGTGCCAGCAGTTTAAGCCCAGGGCTGGGAGCTTTCTTT. It encodes CASSLSPGLGAFF.

The chain couples TRBV29-1 to TRBJ2-7; D remains unclear. V lost 6 bases, J lost 0 bases, and 12 bases lay in between. Germline CDR1 reads SQVTM; CDR2 reads ANQGSEA. The CDR3 length is 13 residues. CDR3 amino acids: CSVVPSDSYEQYF. CDR3 in DNA: TGCAGCGTCGTGCCCAGTGACTCCTACGAGCAGTACTTC.

The V and J genes are TRBV27 and TRBJ2-1; 9 positions agree with TRBD1. The V gene's germline CDR1 is MNHEY and CDR2 SMNVEV (reference sequence). The CDR3 runs 15 residues. Trimming took 6 bases from V and 8 from J; bases not matched to a gene: 11. DNA of the CDR3: TGTGCCAGCAGACAACCGGGACAGGGAGGGGATGAGCAGTTCTTC. It codes for CASRQPGQGGDEQFF.

This clone was seen a few times. This chain uses TRBV7-9 with TRBJ1-2; D call uncertain. Germline CDR1 and CDR2: SEHNR and FQNEAQ (reference sequence). V shed 0 bases and J shed 6 bases, with 8 bases lying between them. This CDR3 comprises 13 residues. CDR3 residues: CASSLAGRDGYTF. Here the CDR3 DNA reads TGTGCCAGCAGCTTAGCAGGGAGGGATGGCTACACCTTC.

V usage is TRBV15 and J usage is TRBJ2-5, with D perhaps matching TRBD1 (5 bases). Germline V lookup: CDR1 LNHNV, CDR2 YYDKDF (reference sequence). The CDR3 totals 15 residues. The V gene lost 0 bases and the J gene lost 5 bases, with 13 bases spanning the gap. The CDR3 sequence: CATSRDLQGGETQYF. The CDR3 DNA is TGTGCCACCAGCAGAGATCTTCAGGGTGGTGAGACCCAGTACTTC.

This chain connects TRBV27 to TRBJ2-3, with 7 bases aligning to TRBD1. CDR1 is MNHEY, CDR2 SMNVEV, per germline (reference sequence). With 5 bases clipped from V and 4 bases from J, the junction kept 12 bases outside the gene matches. This CDR3 is 16 amino acids long. The chain's CDR3 is CASSPRQGVSSDTQYF. In DNA, the CDR3 is TGTGCCAGCAGTCCACGACAGGGTGTATCGTCAGATACGCAGTATTTT.

The J gene is TRBJ2-3, the V gene TRBV7-2; D unclear. Germline V lookup: CDR1 SGHTA, CDR2 FQGNSA. The CDR3 loop spans 12 amino acids. Trimming shortened V by 1 base and J by 5 bases, and 4 bases separated the two germline ends. The CDR3 protein is CASSLDGDTQYF. CDR3 sequence (DNA): TGTGCCAGCAGCTTAGACGGAGATACGCAGTATTTT.

This clone was counted a few times. The V gene is TRBV19, the J gene TRBJ1-6; perhaps TRBD1 as D (6 bases). The V and J ends lost 6 bases and 9 bases respectively, with 18 bases between them. Germline-derived CDR1 and CDR2 are LNHDA and SQIVND (reference sequence). The CDR3 spans 15 residues. The CDR3 coding sequence is TGTGCCAGTAGCACAGGGCTACAATACGGTTCACCCCTCCACTTT. Its protein is CASSTGLQYGSPLHF.

The chain carries TRBV7-6 and TRBJ2-3, with 10 bases lining up with TRBD1. Per the germline V gene, CDR1 is SGHVS and CDR2 is FNYEAQ. This CDR3 region has 15 residues. The ends lost 8 bases at V and 0 bases at J; junction bases unmatched: 5. DNA of the CDR3: TGTGCCAGCGGGGGACAGGGGTTCAGCACAGATACGCAGTATTTT. Protein: CASGGQGFSTDTQYF.

The rearrangement links TRBV30 to TRBJ1-1; 7 bases agree with TRBD1. V lost 2 bases, J lost 5 bases, and 8 bases stayed unmatched. Germline V CDR1 and CDR2: GTSNPN, SVGIG (reference sequence). CDR3 length: 14 residues. The CDR3 region is CAWSSTGSVTEAFF. The CDR3 region has the DNA TGTGCCTGGAGTTCGACAGGGTCGGTGACTGAAGCTTTCTTT.

Only a few counts were recorded for this clone. The chain links TRBV6-2 or TRBV6-3 to TRBJ2-7, with D maybe TRBD2 (5 bases). The CDR3 runs to 13 residues. CDR1 is MNHEY, CDR2 SVGEGT, per germline. Trimming shortened V by 3 bases and J by 1 base, and 7 bases separated the two germline ends. The CDR3 here is CASSYSGSYEQYF. The CDR3 nucleotides are TGTGCCAGCAGTTATTCGGGATCCTACGAGCAGTACTTC.

V is TRBV24-1 and J is TRBJ2-2; 7 nucleotides agree with TRBD1. The CDR3 sequence is 16 residues long. Germline CDR1 and CDR2: KGHDR and SFDVKD. The J segment lost 5 bases and the V segment lost 4 bases, leaving 9 bases of the junction unmatched. The CDR3 nucleotides read TGTGCCACCAGTGACACTAAGACAGGGTGGACCGGGGAGCTGTTTTTT. Its protein is CATSDTKTGWTGELFF.

This clone appeared a single time. This chain connects TRBV6-5 to TRBJ1-2; D ambiguous. The CDR3 has 13 amino acids. Trimming shortened V by 6 bases and J by 2 bases, and 10 bases separated the two germline ends. In germline, CDR1 is MNHEY, CDR2 SVGAGI. Written as DNA, the CDR3 is TGTGCCAGCAGCCTGGGGAGGAACTATGGCTACACCTTC. This encodes CASSLGRNYGYTF.

This chain uses TRBV24-1 with TRBJ2-1; 8 bases are shared with TRBD1. The CDR3 is 15 amino acids. Germline CDR1 reads KGHDR; CDR2 reads SFDVKD. V was pared by 2 bases and J by 8 bases, with 7 bases of the junction left unmatched. The DNA for the CDR3 is TGTGCCACCAGTGATTACAAGACAGGGGTGGATGAGCAGTTCTTC. It specifies CATSDYKTGVDEQFF.

This chain uses TRBV12-3 or TRBV12-4 with TRBJ2-7, with 7 bases aligning to TRBD2. The CDR3 is 13 residues long. V was clipped by 7 bases and J by 6 bases; unmatched bases: 9. The CDR3 loop reads CASTPSGRGEQYF. The CDR3 nucleotides read TGTGCCAGCACCCCAAGTGGGAGGGGCGAGCAGTACTTC.

This clone was found a few times. The chain couples TRBV18 to TRBJ2-3; 8 bases match TRBD2. CDR1 is KGHSH and CDR2 is LQKENI in the germline V gene. CDR3 length equals 16 residues. The junction had 7 bases not matched to a gene; V was cut back by 3 bases and J by 2 bases. Here the CDR3 DNA reads TGTGCCAGCTCACCGAATGGACTAGCTAACACAGATACGCAGTATTTT. It yields the protein CASSPNGLANTDTQYF. Variable domain in full (rest from reference TRBV18 and TRBJ2-3): NAGVMQNPRHLVRRRGQEARLRCSPMKGHSHVYWYRQLPEEGLKFMVYLQKENIIDESGMPKERFSAEFPKEGPSILRIQQVVRGDSAAYFCASSPNGLANTDTQYFGPGTRLTVL.

The chain recombines TRBV2 with TRBJ2-5, with 8 nucleotides matching TRBD2. CDR3 length: 14 amino acids. V lost 4 bases and J lost 4; bases outside the gene matches: 5. Germline CDR1 and CDR2: SNHLY and FYNNEI. The CDR3 DNA follows: TGTGCCAGCAGTGGGACTAGCTTTGGAGAGACCCAGTACTTC. Amino acid sequence: CASSGTSFGETQYF.

This chain connects TRBV10-3 to TRBJ1-1; 8 bases map to TRBD1. Germline CDR1 is ENHRY and CDR2 is SYGVKD. The CDR3 is 15 residues long. V shed 6 bases and J 5 bases; nucleotides not matched to a gene: 11. This CDR3 reads CAIRQQGEIRTEAFF. DNA for the CDR3: TGTGCCATCAGACAACAGGGGGAAATTCGGACTGAAGCTTTCTTT.

The chain recombines TRBV7-3 with TRBJ2-7; 11 nucleotides align to TRBD2. The junction had 10 bases not matched to a gene; V was cut back by 11 bases and J by 4 bases. The germline V gene has CDR1 SGHTA and CDR2 FQGTGA. CDR3 size: 14 residues. CDR3 amino acids: CAANPGLAAYEQYF. The CDR3 DNA sequence: TGTGCCGCCAATCCGGGACTAGCGGCTTACGAGCAGTACTTC. Looking up the rest from reference TRBV7-3 and TRBJ2-7 gives the full variable domain: GAGVSQTPSNKVTEKGKYVELRCDPISGHTALYWYRQSLGQGPEFLIYFQGTGAADDSGLPNDRFFAVRPEGSVSTLKIQRTERGDSAVYLCAANPGLAAYEQYFGPGTRLTVT.